The rows below give T cell receptor beta chains drawn from one sample of a study of blood T cell repertoires in COVID-19. Clones were sequenced by immunoSEQ multiplex PCR, and TCRdb holds only the in-frame ones, with some missing. The table lists about 160,000 clones, roughly 81% of them singletons. The sample taken for sequencing was peripheral blood. Source of these receptors: a man in his forties with acute or convalescent COVID-19. CDR3s include the opening cysteine and the closing phenylalanine or tryptophan. A D gene is named only where the DNA matches it firmly. Some rows have no size entry. The others give once, few or many, or a class for an expanded clone.

V	size	J	D	CDR3	DNA
TRBV28	NA	TRBJ1-3	TRBD1	CASSTPAGGSGNTIYF	TGTGCCAGCAGTACCCCCGCAGGGGGGTCTGGAAACACCATATATTTT
TRBV27	NA	TRBJ2-5	TRBD2	CASSLSSSGGVGETQYF	TGTGCCAGCAGTTTATCGAGTAGCGGGGGAGTTGGCGAGACCCAGTACTTC
TRBV7-2	NA	TRBJ2-7	NA	CASSLMVGQVYEQYF	TGTGCCAGCAGCTTAATGGTAGGTCAGGTATACGAGCAGTACTTC
TRBV4-2	few	TRBJ2-7	TRBD2	CASSQDRNGGYEQYF	TGTGCCAGCAGCCAAGATCGGAACGGGGGGTACGAGCAGTACTTC
TRBV30	few	TRBJ2-7	TRBD1	CAWSVGSQGAYEQYF	TGTGCCTGGAGTGTAGGGTCGCAGGGGGCCTACGAGCAGTACTTC
TRBV29-1	NA	TRBJ2-3	TRBD2	CSVRRSGDSTDTQYF	TGCAGCGTAAGGCGTAGCGGGGATAGCACAGATACGCAGTATTTT
TRBV6-5	NA	TRBJ2-7	TRBD1	CASSMGQGTYEQYF	TGTGCCAGCAGCATGGGACAGGGTACCTACGAGCAGTACTTC
TRBV4-1	few	TRBJ2-1	TRBD2	CASRTSGGRDEQFF	TGCGCCAGCAGAACTAGCGGGGGGAGGGATGAGCAGTTCTTC
TRBV6-5	few	TRBJ1-1	TRBD1	CASSYSSTGGAFF	TGTGCCAGCAGTTACTCGAGTACAGGGGGAGCTTTCTTT
TRBV18	NA	TRBJ2-2	NA	CASSPPSVGTGELFF	TGTGCCAGCTCGCCCCCTTCTGTCGGCACCGGGGAGCTGTTTTTT
TRBV5-1	once	TRBJ1-2	TRBD1	CASSGQGGYGYTF	TGCGCCAGCAGCGGACAGGGAGGTTATGGCTACACCTTC
TRBV30	once	TRBJ2-2	NA	CAWSAGNTGELFF	TGTGCCTGGAGTGCAGGGAACACCGGGGAGCTGTTTTTT
TRBV12-5	NA	TRBJ1-1	TRBD1	CASGTDRGYEAFF	TGTGCTAGTGGCACGGACAGGGGGTATGAAGCTTTCTTT
TRBV5-1	NA	TRBJ1-5	NA	CASSLCREEDSNQPQHF	TGCGCCAGCAGCTTGTGCAGGGAGGAGGATAGCAATCAGCCCCAGCATTTT
TRBV11-2	few	TRBJ2-2	NA	CASSFPQGRGLGGELFF	TGTGCCAGCAGCTTCCCCCAGGGGCGAGGGCTTGGCGGGGAGCTGTTTTTT
TRBV4-2	once	TRBJ1-1	TRBD1	CASSQETGTGNTEAFF	TGTGCCAGCAGCCAAGAGACCGGGACAGGGAACACTGAAGCTTTCTTT
TRBV21-1	NA	TRBJ2-7	NA	CASSASLAGGYNSYEQYF	TGTGCCAGCAGCGCTTCACTAGCGGGGGGATACAACTCCTACGAGCAGTACTTC
TRBV5-5	NA	TRBJ2-1	TRBD1	CASSLTGGIINEQFF	TGTGCCAGCAGCTTAACAGGGGGCATAATAAATGAGCAGTTCTTC
TRBV6-2/TRBV6-3	NA	TRBJ1-2	TRBD1	CASSNGQGGGYTF	TGTGCCAGCAGTAACGGACAGGGAGGTGGCTACACCTTC
TRBV19	NA	TRBJ1-2	TRBD1	CASSIGGGQNYGYTF	TGTGCCAGTAGTATAGGAGGGGGACAGAACTATGGCTACACCTTC
TRBV5-1	NA	TRBJ2-5	TRBD2	CASSRTSGEETQYF	TGCGCCAGCAGCAGGACTAGCGGGGAAGAGACCCAGTACTTC
TRBV15	NA	TRBJ1-1	TRBD1	CATRGSRQGTEAFF	TGTGCCACCAGAGGCTCTCGACAGGGGACTGAAGCTTTCTTT
TRBV7-2	NA	TRBJ2-3	NA	CASSPTTDTQYF	TGTGCCAGCAGCCCTACGACAGATACGCAGTATTTT
TRBV6-1	NA	TRBJ1-2	NA	CASSEALLQALTNYGYTF	TGTGCCAGCAGTGAAGCGCTTCTACAGGCTCTGACTAACTATGGCTACACCTTC
TRBV29-1	NA	TRBJ2-1	NA	CSVGRRDNEQFF	TGCAGCGTTGGGCGGCGGGACAATGAGCAGTTCTTC
TRBV5-1	NA	TRBJ1-2	TRBD1	CASSPGQGASGYGYTF	TGCGCCAGCAGCCCGGGACAGGGGGCATCGGGCTATGGCTACACCTTC
TRBV6-5	NA	TRBJ2-7	TRBD1	CASSQPGQGIYEQYF	TGTGCCAGCAGTCAACCGGGACAGGGGATCTACGAGCAGTACTTC
TRBV19	NA	TRBJ2-5	TRBD1	CASSGRTGRETQYF	TGTGCCAGTAGCGGACGGACAGGGAGAGAGACCCAGTACTTC
TRBV6-5	NA	TRBJ2-5	NA	CASSYVVGASETQYF	TGTGCCAGCAGTTACGTAGTCGGAGCGTCGGAGACCCAGTACTTC
TRBV7-9	NA	TRBJ1-2	NA	CASSQAPANYGYTF	TGTGCCAGCAGCCAGGCCCCGGCGAACTATGGCTACACCTTC
TRBV30	NA	TRBJ1-2	NA	CAWSPGPMGYTF	TGTGCCTGGAGTCCAGGGCCGATGGGCTACACCTTC
TRBV5-8	NA	TRBJ1-1	TRBD1	CASSQGERAMNTEAFF	TGTGCCAGCAGCCAGGGGGAAAGAGCCATGAACACTGAAGCTTTCTTT
TRBV7-3	NA	TRBJ2-1	NA	CASSSPALEEQFF	TGTGCCAGCAGCTCCCCTGCCCTAGAAGAGCAGTTCTTC
TRBV7-2	NA	TRBJ1-2	NA	CASSLDPRGVTSNYGYTF	TGTGCCAGCAGCTTAGACCCAAGAGGAGTAACCTCTAACTATGGCTACACCTTC
TRBV7-2	few	TRBJ1-2	TRBD1	CASSLTGTGDNYGYTF	TGTGCCAGCAGCTTAACCGGGACAGGGGACAACTATGGCTACACCTTC
TRBV10-1	NA	TRBJ2-2	NA	CASSEGGLNTGELFF	TGCGCCAGCAGTGAAGGGGGATTGAACACCGGGGAGCTGTTTTTT